This T cell receptor beta chain was identified in a study of response to subunit inactivated influenza vaccine. Notes on the study in general: Few additional T cells are recruited per seasonal influenza vaccination, authors suggested.

TCRdb independently ran MiXCR on the RT-PCR reads; one entry per CDR3 protein. The sample has around 570,000 distinct CDR3 sequences; less than 8% are singletons. This clonotype has ten or more counts. Its antigen is still unknown. The sequence was collected from a man aged 45 to 75 who received an inactivated influenza vaccine. The sample was PBMCs from blood, taken roughly 24 months after vaccination.

The CDR3 bases are TGCAGCGTAAGCCCAGGGGGCGACTATGGCTACACCTTC. Protein sequence: CSVSPGGDYGYTF. The chain uses TRBV29-1 and TRBJ1-2; 8 nucleotides match TRBD1. V lost 6 bases, J lost 3 bases, and 6 bases stayed unmatched. From germline, CDR1 is SQVTM and CDR2 ANQGSEA. The CDR3 is 13 amino acids.